A selection of T cell receptor beta chains follows, all from one sample in a study of blood T cell repertoires in COVID-19. Repertoires were generated with immunoSEQ multiplex PCR, while TCRdb's copy carries only in-frame clones and drops some. This sample yields approximately 150,000 clones, of which under 80% are seen a single time; less than 4.5% belongs to the top ten. Sequencing was performed on peripheral blood. These receptor sequences come from a man aged 55 to 70 with acute or convalescent COVID-19. CDR3s include the opening cysteine and the closing phenylalanine or tryptophan. The D gene is left open where the match is weak. A row's size may be missing; if present it is once, few, many or a size class.

V gene	clone size	D gene	J gene	CDR3 DNA	CDR3 protein
TRBV30	-	TRBD1	TRBJ2-7	TGTGCCTGGAGGGCCACCCTACAGGGGTCCTTAAGGTTC	CAWRATLQGSLRF
TRBV7-2	-	-	TRBJ1-2	TGTGCCAGCAGCTTAGAGCGGGGCCATGGCTACACCTTC	CASSLERGHGYTF
TRBV5-1	-	TRBD2	TRBJ2-4	TGCGCCAGCAGCCCGACTAGCGGGAGTACCAAAAACATTCAGTACTTC	CASSPTSGSTKNIQYF
TRBV12-3/TRBV12-4	-	-	TRBJ1-1	TGTGCCAGCAACCCAGGGGTCGACACTGAAGCTTTCTTT	CASNPGVDTEAFF
TRBV21-1	-	-	TRBJ2-5	TGTGCCAGGATTCGGAGACGAGGCCCTCACCAAGAGACCCAGTACTTC	CARIRRRGPHQETQYF
TRBV5-6	-	TRBD2	TRBJ2-7	TGTGCCAGCAGCTTAGGACTAGCGGATGCCTACGAGCAGTACTTC	CASSLGLADAYEQYF
TRBV13	-	TRBD2	TRBJ2-7	TGTGCCAGCAGCTTATTAACTAGCGGGAGCCACGAGCAGTACTTC	CASSLLTSGSHEQYF
TRBV10-3	-	-	TRBJ2-7	TGTGCCATCAGCCCCGGGGGCGGGAGAGTCTACGAGCAGTACTTC	CAISPGGGRVYEQYF
TRBV28	few	-	TRBJ1-5	TGTGCCAGCAGTGTCCCGACATGGGGCAATCAGCCCCAGCATTTT	CASSVPTWGNQPQHF
TRBV6-6	-	-	TRBJ1-2	TGTGCCAGCAGCCGCGGAATGAACTATGGCTACACCTTC	CASSRGMNYGYTF
TRBV5-5	-	TRBD2	TRBJ2-7	TGTGCCAGCAGCCCAAGACTAGCGCAGTACTCCTACGAGCAGTACTTC	CASSPRLAQYSYEQYF
TRBV2	-	-	TRBJ2-3	TGTGCCAGCCGCCGCGGGGACCACACAGATACGCAGTATTTT	CASRRGDHTDTQYF
TRBV30	-	-	TRBJ2-2	TGTGCCTGGACCTTCACTCATGGGGGGACCGGGGAGCTGTTTTTT	CAWTFTHGGTGELFF
TRBV2	-	-	TRBJ2-3	TGTGCCAGCAGTGAGACACTGGGCACAGATACGCAGTATTTT	CASSETLGTDTQYF
TRBV12-3/TRBV12-4	-	-	TRBJ2-7	TGTGCCAGCGGGGAGGGGGAACTCTACGAGCAGTACTTC	CASGEGELYEQYF
TRBV9	-	-	TRBJ2-2	TGTGCCAGCAGCCCGGAGGGGTACACCGGGGAGCTGTTTTTT	CASSPEGYTGELFF
TRBV18	few	TRBD2	TRBJ2-1	TGTGCCAGCTCACCGCGGGAGGGCCACAATGAGCAGTTCTTC	CASSPREGHNEQFF
TRBV11-3	-	-	TRBJ2-2	TGTGCCAGCAGCCCGAGGGCTAACACCGGGGAGCTGTTTTTT	CASSPRANTGELFF
TRBV10-3	-	-	TRBJ1-2	TGTGCCATCAGCCCGGGAGATAGTGGCTACACCTTC	CAISPGDSGYTF
TRBV9	-	-	TRBJ2-7	TGTGCCAGCAGCGTAGGTACAGGTTTCGACGAGCAGTACTTC	CASSVGTGFDEQYF
TRBV5-1	-	-	TRBJ2-2	TGCGCCAGCAGCTCACAGGGCCACGGGGAGCTGTTTTTT	CASSSQGHGELFF
TRBV5-1	many	TRBD2	TRBJ2-7	TGCGCCAGCAGCTTGGTGTCGGGGTCTAGCGGGAGAAGGATGGGCTACGAGCAGTACTTC	CASSLVSGSSGRRMGYEQYF
TRBV29-1	-	TRBD2	TRBJ2-1	TGCAGCGTTTCAGGCGCTATTAGCGGGCCCTACAATGAGCAGTTCTTC	CSVSGAISGPYNEQFF
TRBV5-6	-	TRBD1	TRBJ2-7	TGTGCCAGCAGCTTGGCCAGGGGGACCTACGAGCAGTACTTC	CASSLARGTYEQYF
TRBV28	-	TRBD1	TRBJ1-6	TGTGCCAGCACAGGGGGCTTGTATAATTCACCCCTCCACTTT	CASTGGLYNSPLHF
TRBV5-1	once	-	TRBJ2-7	TGCGCCAGCAGCGATCAGGGTGGTAGATACGAGCAGTACTTC	CASSDQGGRYEQYF
TRBV3-1/TRBV3-2	-	TRBD2	TRBJ2-1	TGTGCCAGCAGCCAGACGGCGGGAGGTGGCAATGAGCAGTTCTTC	CASSQTAGGGNEQFF
TRBV11-3	-	TRBD2	TRBJ2-1	TGTGCCAGCAGCCGGGGACTAGCGGCCTACAATGAGCAGTTCTTC	CASSRGLAAYNEQFF
TRBV27	few	TRBD2	TRBJ2-7	TGTGCCAGCAGTTTATTTCCGCCTAGCGGGAGCTCCTACGAGCAGTACTTC	CASSLFPPSGSSYEQYF
TRBV28	-	TRBD1	TRBJ2-7	TGTGCCAGCAACAGGGGGACCGAGCAGTACTTC	CASNRGTEQYF
TRBV7-2	-	-	TRBJ1-2	TGTGCCAGCAGCTCGACAGTCACCCCCAACGATGGCTACACCTTC	CASSSTVTPNDGYTF
TRBV10-3	-	TRBD1	TRBJ1-1	TGTGCCATCAGAGGGGACAGGGTAGGCACTGAAGCTTTCTTT	CAIRGDRVGTEAFF
TRBV20-1	-	TRBD2	TRBJ2-1	TGCAGTGCTAGTATGACTAGCGGCAATGAGCAGTTCTTC	CSASMTSGNEQFF
TRBV15	-	-	TRBJ2-7	TGTGCCACCAGCAGAGGTGCGTCAGGACAATCCTACGAGCAGTACTTC	CATSRGASGQSYEQYF
TRBV18	-	-	TRBJ1-5	TGTGCCAGCTCACCCCGGGAGGGGGAACAGCCCCAGCATTTT	CASSPREGEQPQHF
TRBV4-2	-	TRBD2	TRBJ2-3	TGTGCCAGCAGCCAAGAACCCGGGAGCGGGGATAGCACAGATACGCAGTATTTT	CASSQEPGSGDSTDTQYF
TRBV2	-	-	TRBJ2-3	TGTGCCAGCAGTGAAATGAGACAGAGTTTAAGCACAGATACGCAGTATTTT	CASSEMRQSLSTDTQYF
TRBV27	-	TRBD1	TRBJ2-7	TGTGCCAGCAGTTCTTGGGACAGCTACGAGCAGTACTTC	CASSSWDSYEQYF
TRBV12-3/TRBV12-4	few	-	TRBJ2-7	TGTGCCAGCAGTTGGGCTATTACCTACGAGCAGTACTTC	CASSWAITYEQYF
TRBV2	-	TRBD1	TRBJ1-5	TGTGCCAGCAAAGGGTGGACGACAGGGGCCAATCAGCCCCAGCATTTT	CASKGWTTGANQPQHF
TRBV6-2/TRBV6-3	once	-	TRBJ2-3	TGTGCCAGCAGTTACCCTTCGATCCCCGCGGGAAGCACAGATACGCAGTATTTT	CASSYPSIPAGSTDTQYF
TRBV9	-	TRBD1	TRBJ2-1	TGTGCCAGCAGCGCCCCGACAGGGGCCTCCTCCTACAATGAGCAGTTCTTC	CASSAPTGASSYNEQFF
TRBV5-1	-	TRBD1	TRBJ2-7	TGCGCCAGCAGCTTGGATGGGACAGGCATCAGAGAGCAGTACTTC	CASSLDGTGIREQYF
TRBV4-1	-	TRBD1	TRBJ2-3	TGCGCCAGCAGCCCGACCCGGGACAGGGGCGCAGATACGCAGTATTTT	CASSPTRDRGADTQYF
TRBV6-1	-	-	TRBJ2-3	TGTGCCAGCAGTGATTGGGGCAATCCCCAAGATACGCAGTATTTT	CASSDWGNPQDTQYF
TRBV12-3/TRBV12-4	many	-	TRBJ1-1	TGTGCCAGCAGCATAGGAGCGGAAGCTTTCTTT	CASSIGAEAFF
TRBV2	-	-	TRBJ1-3	TGTGCCAGCAGAGACTTGCTGAGCTCTGGAAACACCATATATTTT	CASRDLLSSGNTIYF
TRBV6-5	-	TRBD2	TRBJ2-3	TGTGCCAGCAGTTACTCGGGCGGGGGGGGCACAGATACGCAGTATTTT	CASSYSGGGGTDTQYF
TRBV6-2/TRBV6-3	once	TRBD2	TRBJ2-1	TGTGCCAGCAGTTACTCACCTATAGCGGGACGGGGGCTTACTGAGCAGTTCTTC	CASSYSPIAGRGLTEQFF
TRBV3-1/TRBV3-2	-	TRBD2	TRBJ2-1	TGTGCCAGCAGCCAAGATTTAACTAGCGGAGGGAGCGGATACAATGAGCAGTTCTTC	CASSQDLTSGGSGYNEQFF
TRBV6-6	-	-	TRBJ2-7	TGTGCCAGCAGTCTTCTCAGCTCCTACGAGCAGTACTTC	CASSLLSSYEQYF
TRBV19	once	-	TRBJ2-7	TGTGCCAGTAGTGCAGGTCCAGGGCTCGAGCAGTACTTC	CASSAGPGLEQYF
TRBV19	-	-	TRBJ2-7	TGTGCCAGTAGTATAGTCAGCCCATCGGGCGAGCAGTACTTC	CASSIVSPSGEQYF
TRBV6-1	-	TRBD2	TRBJ2-6	TGTGCCAGCAGTGCTACTAGCGGGGGGGGCTCTGGGGCCAACGTCCTGACTTTC	CASSATSGGGSGANVLTF
TRBV4-1	-	TRBD2	TRBJ2-1	TGCGCCAGCAGCCAAGACCTGGGACTAGCGAGTCAGTTCTTC	CASSQDLGLASQFF